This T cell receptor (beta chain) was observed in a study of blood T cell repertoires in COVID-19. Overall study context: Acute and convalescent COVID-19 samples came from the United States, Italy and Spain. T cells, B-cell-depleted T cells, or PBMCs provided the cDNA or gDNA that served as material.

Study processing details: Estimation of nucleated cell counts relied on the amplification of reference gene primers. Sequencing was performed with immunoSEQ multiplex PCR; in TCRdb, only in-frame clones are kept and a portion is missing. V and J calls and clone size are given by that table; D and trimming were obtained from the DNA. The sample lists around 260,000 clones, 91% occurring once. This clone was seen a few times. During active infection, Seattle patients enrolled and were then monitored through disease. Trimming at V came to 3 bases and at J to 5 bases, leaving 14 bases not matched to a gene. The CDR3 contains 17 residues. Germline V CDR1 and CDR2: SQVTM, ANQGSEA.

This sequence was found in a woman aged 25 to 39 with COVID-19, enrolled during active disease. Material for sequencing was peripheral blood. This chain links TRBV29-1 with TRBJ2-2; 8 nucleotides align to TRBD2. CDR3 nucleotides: TGCAGCGTTGAGAAAAAACCGTCCCGGGAGGGGACCGGGGAGCTGTTTTTT. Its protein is CSVEKKPSREGTGELFF.